A selection of T cell receptor beta chains follows, all from one sample in a study of spatial heterogeneity in lung cancer. TCRdb independently ran MiXCR on the 5' RACE reads; one entry per CDR3 protein. The data hold 20,000 to 30,000 distinct CDR3 sequences, with under 10% observed a single time. Sequenced here: lung tumor tissue, sampled at surgery. Receptors originate from a male donor with early-stage non-small cell lung cancer. Each CDR3 is given with its conserved first and last residue. The D gene is left open where the match is weak. Size tells how often a clone was seen (once, few, many) or the class of an expanded clone, and some rows leave it out.

D gene	V gene	clone size	J gene	CDR3 protein	CDR3 DNA
-	TRBV2	-	TRBJ2-3	CASSAGLSTDTQYF	TGTGCCAGCAGTGCAGGGCTTAGCACAGATACGCAGTATTTT
-	TRBV5-4	many	TRBJ2-7	CASSFRAGSGDEQYF	TGTGCCAGCAGTTTCCGGGCAGGCAGTGGAGACGAGCAGTACTTC
-	TRBV9	medium-sized	TRBJ2-7	CASSPGYEQYF	TGTGCCAGCAGCCCCGGCTACGAGCAGTACTTC
-	TRBV9	many	TRBJ2-7	CASSVGAGDYSGEQYF	TGTGCCAGCAGCGTAGGTGCGGGCGACTATTCTGGCGAGCAGTACTTC
-	TRBV7-3	few	TRBJ2-6	CASSLRSVLSGANVLTF	TGTGCCAGCAGCTTAAGATCGGTACTCTCTGGGGCCAACGTCCTGACTTTC
-	TRBV24-1	few	TRBJ2-1	CATSRGSSYNEQFF	TGTGCCACCAGCCGCGGAAGCTCCTACAATGAGCAGTTCTTC
TRBD1	TRBV4-2	many	TRBJ1-1	CASSSGGNTEAFF	TGTGCCAGCAGCTCAGGGGGGAACACTGAAGCTTTCTTT
-	TRBV7-2	few	TRBJ2-3	CASSLTTGAPVDTQYF	TGTGCCAGCAGCTTAACCACGGGGGCTCCTGTAGATACGCAGTATTTT
-	TRBV3-1	few	TRBJ2-5	CASSQYQETQYF	TGTGCCAGCAGCCAGTACCAAGAGACCCAGTACTTC
-	TRBV6-1	-	TRBJ2-1	CAYRGGNYNEQFF	TGTGCCTACAGGGGAGGGAACTACAATGAGCAGTTCTTC
TRBD2	TRBV28	few	TRBJ2-1	CASSPQTSGRKNEQFF	TGTGCCAGCAGCCCCCAGACTAGCGGGAGGAAGAATGAGCAGTTCTTC
-	TRBV7-2	-	TRBJ1-1	CASSLASTGQANTEAFF	TGTGCCAGCAGCTTAGCGAGTACGGGACAAGCGAACACTGAAGCTTTCTTT
-	TRBV7-3	many	TRBJ2-3	CASSFKGTDTQYF	TGTGCCAGCAGCTTTAAGGGCACAGATACGCAGTATTTT
-	TRBV28	medium-sized	TRBJ1-2	CASSHPNRGHYGYTF	TGTGCCAGCAGTCACCCCAACCGGGGCCACTATGGCTACACCTTC
-	TRBV6-2/TRBV6-3	-	TRBJ2-1	CASSSPRGYEQFF	TGTGCCAGCAGTTCCCCCCGGGGATATGAGCAGTTCTTC
-	TRBV19	few	TRBJ2-1	CASSEWLHSYNEQFF	TGTGCCAGTAGCGAATGGCTCCACTCCTACAATGAGCAGTTCTTC